Listed here is a single T cell receptor (beta chain). Other DNA sequences in this sample translate to the same CDR3. A multiplex PCR was run with 60 Vbeta primers and 13 Jbeta primers. The data were produced by immunoSEQ multiplex PCR, yet TCRdb's version contains in-frame clones alone and is incomplete. The sample has almost 95,000 clones, just under 70% seen once. The source of the sample is a study of cytomegalovirus exposure and HLA in healthy donors. Each donor was healthy, and each was a bone marrow donor. The sample was PBMCs. The TCR comes from a man aged 45-65 years in good health and CMV-seronegative.

The chain's CDR3 is CASSPLQGRTDTQYF. CDR3 nucleotides: TGTGCCAGCTCACCACTGCAGGGCCGGACAGATACGCAGTATTTT. This chain links TRBV18 with TRBJ2-3, with D possibly TRBD1 on 5 matching bases. This CDR3 is 15 amino acids long. The V and J ends lost 1 base and 3 bases respectively, with 11 bases between them. Per the germline V gene, CDR1 is KGHSH and CDR2 is LQKENI. Filled out from reference TRBV18 and TRBJ2-3, the complete variable domain reads NAGVMQNPRHLVRRRGQEARLRCSPMKGHSHVYWYRQLPEEGLKFMVYLQKENIIDESGMPKERFSAEFPKEGPSILRIQQVVRGDSAAYFCASSPLQGRTDTQYFGPGTRLTVL.